The present entry profiles one T cell receptor (beta chain) with its context. Its antigen remains unknown. The germline V and J ends were trimmed by 2 bases and 5 bases, with 9 bases remaining between them. CDR1 is LGHNA, CDR2 YNFKEQ, per germline. The CDR3 totals 13 residues. This sample was included in a study of T cell responses to AZD1222 COVID-19 vaccine. Study results and caveats: Unmutated variant regions reportedly attract nearly half of all spike-specific TCRs.

The method was immunoSEQ multiplex PCR; TCRdb's version includes in-frame clones alone and lacks a portion of them. Of approximately 150,000 clones in the sample, about 90% were seen once. The receptor was isolated from an adult in good health. The sequenced sample was peripheral blood, obtained on day 0 of AZD1222 vaccination. The rearrangement joins TRBV4-2 to TRBJ2-5; D is perhaps TRBD1 (6 bases). CDR3 nucleotide sequence: TGTGCCAGCAGCCAATCCAGGGGCGAGACCCAGTACTTC. It translates to CASSQSRGETQYF.